This T cell receptor (beta chain) was documented in a study of monozygotic twins with inflammatory bowel disease. Every TCR library drew on 3500 ng of total RNA. cDNA for each sample came from eight separate reactions. One entry per CDR3 protein, without DNA, is what TCRdb gives after re-calling the 5' RACE reads. Recorded for this sample: about 160,000 distinct CDR3 sequences. Findings of the study overall: Patients got different immunosuppressive treatments, which may have made their repertoires more variable.

Points on this clonotype: The antigen is undetermined.

Germline lookup yields CDR1 DFQATT and CDR2 SNEGSKA (reference sequence). This CDR3 is built from 13 residues. V and J are TRBV20-1 and TRBJ2-5; TCRdb gives TRBD1 as the D gene, but with no DNA this cannot be confirmed. Material for sequencing was blood. The sequence was obtained from a human donor with ulcerative colitis or Crohn's disease, or a healthy co-twin of an affected twin (not recorded which). The CDR3 region is CSARAGRTEGQYF.